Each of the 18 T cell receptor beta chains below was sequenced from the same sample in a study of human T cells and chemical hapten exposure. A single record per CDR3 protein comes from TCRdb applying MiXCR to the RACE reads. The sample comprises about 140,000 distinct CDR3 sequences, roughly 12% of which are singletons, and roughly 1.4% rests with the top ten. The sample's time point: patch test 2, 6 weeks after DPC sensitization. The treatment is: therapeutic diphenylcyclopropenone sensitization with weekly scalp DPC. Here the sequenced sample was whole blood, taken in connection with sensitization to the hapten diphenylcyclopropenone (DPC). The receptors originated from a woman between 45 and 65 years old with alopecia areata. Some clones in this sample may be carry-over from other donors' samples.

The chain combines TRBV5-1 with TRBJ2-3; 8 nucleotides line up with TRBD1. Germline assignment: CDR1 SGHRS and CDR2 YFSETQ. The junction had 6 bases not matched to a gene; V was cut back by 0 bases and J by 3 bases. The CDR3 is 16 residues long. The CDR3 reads CASSLAVRGRTDTQYF. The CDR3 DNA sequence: TGCGCCAGCAGCTTGGCGGTCAGGGGGCGGACAGATACGCAGTATTTT. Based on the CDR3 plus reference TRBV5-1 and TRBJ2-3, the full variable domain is KAGVTQTPRYLIKTRGQQVTLSCSPISGHRSVSWYQQTPGQGLQFLFEYFSETQRNKGNFPGRFSGRQFSNSRSEMNVSTLELGDSALYLCASSLAVRGRTDTQYFGPGTRLTVL.

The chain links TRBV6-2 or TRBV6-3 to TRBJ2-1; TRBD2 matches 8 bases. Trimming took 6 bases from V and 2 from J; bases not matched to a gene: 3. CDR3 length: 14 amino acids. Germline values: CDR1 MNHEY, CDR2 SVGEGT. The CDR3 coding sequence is TGTGCCAGCAGAGGACTAGCTACCTACAATGAGCAGTTCTTC. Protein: CASRGLATYNEQFF.

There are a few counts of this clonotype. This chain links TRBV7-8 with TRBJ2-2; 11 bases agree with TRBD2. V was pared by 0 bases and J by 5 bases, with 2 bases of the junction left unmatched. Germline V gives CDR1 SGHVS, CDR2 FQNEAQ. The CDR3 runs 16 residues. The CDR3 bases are TGTGCCAGCAGCTTAGCGGGACTAGCGGTAACCGGGGAGCTGTTTTTT. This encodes CASSLAGLAVTGELFF.

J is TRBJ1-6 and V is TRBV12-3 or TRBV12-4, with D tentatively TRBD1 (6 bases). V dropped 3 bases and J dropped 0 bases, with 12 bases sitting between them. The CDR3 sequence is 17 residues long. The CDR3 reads CASSFPTGSSYNSPLHF. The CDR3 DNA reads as TGTGCCAGCAGTTTCCCGACAGGCAGCTCCTATAATTCACCCCTCCACTTT.

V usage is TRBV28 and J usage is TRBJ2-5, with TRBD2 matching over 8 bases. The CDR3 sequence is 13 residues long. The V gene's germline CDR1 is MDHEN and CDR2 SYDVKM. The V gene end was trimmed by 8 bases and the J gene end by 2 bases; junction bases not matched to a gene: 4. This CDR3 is CASPRGDQETQYF. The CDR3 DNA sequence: TGTGCCAGCCCGCGGGGGGATCAAGAGACCCAGTACTTC.

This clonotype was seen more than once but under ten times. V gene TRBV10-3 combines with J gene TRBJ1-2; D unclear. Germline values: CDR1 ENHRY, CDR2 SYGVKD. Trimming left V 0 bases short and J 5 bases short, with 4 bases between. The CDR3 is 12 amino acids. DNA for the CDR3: TGTGCCATCAGTGAGTCACCATATGGCTACACCTTC. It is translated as CAISESPYGYTF.

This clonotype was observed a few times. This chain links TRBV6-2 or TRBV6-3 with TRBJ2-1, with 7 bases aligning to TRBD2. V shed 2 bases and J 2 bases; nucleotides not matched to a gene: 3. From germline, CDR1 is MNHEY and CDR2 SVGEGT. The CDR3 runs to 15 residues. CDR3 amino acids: CASSYPAGAYNEQFF. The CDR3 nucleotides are TGTGCCAGCAGTTACCCGGCGGGAGCCTACAATGAGCAGTTCTTC.

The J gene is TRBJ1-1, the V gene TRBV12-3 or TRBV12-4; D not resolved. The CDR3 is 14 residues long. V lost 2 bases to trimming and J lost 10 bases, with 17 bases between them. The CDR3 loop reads CASSLRASGRAAFF. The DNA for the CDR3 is TGTGCCAGCAGTTTAAGGGCTTCTGGGAGGGCAGCTTTCTTT.

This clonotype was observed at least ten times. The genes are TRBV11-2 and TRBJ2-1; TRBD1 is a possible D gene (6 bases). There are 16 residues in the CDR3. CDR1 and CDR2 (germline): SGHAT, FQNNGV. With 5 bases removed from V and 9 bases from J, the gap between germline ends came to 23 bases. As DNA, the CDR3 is TGTGCCAGCAGCCCCCTCCAGGGGCAGGGAGCGATTGAGCAGTTCTTC. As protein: CASSPLQGQGAIEQFF.

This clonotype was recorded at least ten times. The CDR3 here is CASSFVIAGETQYF. Here the CDR3 DNA reads TGCGCCAGCAGCTTTGTCATAGCGGGAGAGACCCAGTACTTC. The rearrangement uses TRBV5-1 and TRBJ2-5; 7 bases match TRBD2. The CDR3 contains 14 residues. The V segment lost 2 bases and the J segment 4 bases; nucleotides outside the gene matches: 5. The germline V gene encodes CDR1 SGHRS and CDR2 YFSETQ. The full variable domain, completed using reference TRBV5-1 and TRBJ2-5, is KAGVTQTPRYLIKTRGQQVTLSCSPISGHRSVSWYQQTPGQGLQFLFEYFSETQRNKGNFPGRFSGRQFSNSRSEMNVSTLELGDSALYLCASSFVIAGETQYFGPGTRLLVL.

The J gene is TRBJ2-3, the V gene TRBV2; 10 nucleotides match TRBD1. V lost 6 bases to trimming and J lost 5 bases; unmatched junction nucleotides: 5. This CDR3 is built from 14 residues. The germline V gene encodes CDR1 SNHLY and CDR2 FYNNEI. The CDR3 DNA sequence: TGTGCCAGCAGGATGGACAGGGGGAGAGATACGCAGTATTTT. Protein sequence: CASRMDRGRDTQYF. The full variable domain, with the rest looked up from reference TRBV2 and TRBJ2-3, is EPEVTQTPSHQVTQMGQEVILRCVPISNHLYFYWYRQILGQKVEFLVSFYNNEISEKSEIFDDQFSVERPDGSNFTLKIRSTKLEDSAMYFCASRMDRGRDTQYFGPGTRLTVL.

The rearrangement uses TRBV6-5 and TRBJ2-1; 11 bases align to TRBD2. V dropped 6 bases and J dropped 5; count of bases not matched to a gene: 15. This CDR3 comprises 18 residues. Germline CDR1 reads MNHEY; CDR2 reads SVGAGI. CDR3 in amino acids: CASRKYGTSGFADNEQFF. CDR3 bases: TGTGCCAGCAGAAAATACGGGACTAGCGGATTTGCGGACAATGAGCAGTTCTTC.

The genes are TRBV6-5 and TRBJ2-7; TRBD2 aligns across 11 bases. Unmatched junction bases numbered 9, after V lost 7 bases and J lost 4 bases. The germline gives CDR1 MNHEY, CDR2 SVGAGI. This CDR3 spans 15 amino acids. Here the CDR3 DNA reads TGTGCCAGCAAAATTCTAGCGGGAGGCCCGTACGAGCAGTACTTC. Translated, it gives CASKILAGGPYEQYF.

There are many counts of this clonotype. CDR3 DNA: TGTGCCACCAGCAGAGGGGTTGGTATCAACGAGCAGTACTTC. It translates to CATSRGVGINEQYF. V is TRBV15 and J is TRBJ2-7; no firm D call. The CDR3 is 14 residues long. Germline V gene lookup returns CDR1 LNHNV and CDR2 YYDKDF (reference sequence). Trimming cost V 1 base and J 5 bases, with 12 bases left between them. The variable domain in full, with the rest retrieved from reference TRBV15 and TRBJ2-7, is DAMVIQNPRYQVTQFGKPVTLSCSQTLNHNVMYWYQQKSSQAPKLLFHYYDKDFNNEADTPDNFQSRRPNTSFCFLDIRSPGLGDTAMYLCATSRGVGINEQYFGPGTRLTVT.

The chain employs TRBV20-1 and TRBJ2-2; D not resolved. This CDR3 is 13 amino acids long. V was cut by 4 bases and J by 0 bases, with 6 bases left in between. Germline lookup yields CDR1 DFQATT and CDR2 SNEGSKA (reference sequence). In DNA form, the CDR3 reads TGCAGTGCTAAACTGCCGAACACCGGGGAGCTGTTTTTT. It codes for CSAKLPNTGELFF.

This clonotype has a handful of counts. Here the CDR3 reads CASSRQGRSDQPQHF. The CDR3 nucleotides are TGTGCCAGCTCACGGCAGGGGAGAAGCGATCAGCCCCAGCATTTT. This rearrangement joins TRBV18 to TRBJ1-5; D perhaps matches TRBD1 (6 bases). Germline loops: CDR1 KGHSH, CDR2 LQKENI. The CDR3 has 15 amino acids. The ends were cut back, 4 bases at V and 5 bases at J, with 15 bases in the middle.

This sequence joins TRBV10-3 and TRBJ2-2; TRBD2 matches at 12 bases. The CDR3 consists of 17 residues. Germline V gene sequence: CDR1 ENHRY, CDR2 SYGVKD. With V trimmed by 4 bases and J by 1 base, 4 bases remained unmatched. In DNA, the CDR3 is TGTGCCATCAGTGGGACTAGCGGGATCAGGAACACCGGGGAGCTGTTTTTT. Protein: CAISGTSGIRNTGELFF.

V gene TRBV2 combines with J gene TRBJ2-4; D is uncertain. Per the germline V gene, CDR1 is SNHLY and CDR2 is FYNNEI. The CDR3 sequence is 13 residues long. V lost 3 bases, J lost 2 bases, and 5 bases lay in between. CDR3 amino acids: CASSDGSKNIQYF. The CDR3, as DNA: TGTGCCAGCAGTGATGGTTCCAAAAACATTCAGTACTTC.